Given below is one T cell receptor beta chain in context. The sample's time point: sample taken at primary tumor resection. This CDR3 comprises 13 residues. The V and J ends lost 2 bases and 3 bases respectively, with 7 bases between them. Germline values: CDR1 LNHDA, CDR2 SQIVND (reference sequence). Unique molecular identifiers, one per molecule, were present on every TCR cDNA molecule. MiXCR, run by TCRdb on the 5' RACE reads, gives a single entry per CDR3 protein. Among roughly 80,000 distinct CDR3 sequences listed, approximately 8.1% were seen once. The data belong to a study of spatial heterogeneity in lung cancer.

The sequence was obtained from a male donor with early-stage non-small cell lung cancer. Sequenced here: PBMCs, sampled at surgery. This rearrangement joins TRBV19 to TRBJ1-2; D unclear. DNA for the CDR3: TGTGCCAGTAGTATAACCCAGTACTATGGCTACACCTTC. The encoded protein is CASSITQYYGYTF.